A single sample gave rise to the 5 T cell receptor beta chains below, sequenced in a study of T cells after yellow fever vaccination. TCRdb redid the calling of the 5' RACE reads with MiXCR, one entry per CDR3 protein. The table records about 630,000 distinct CDR3 sequences, 10% to 15% of them present only once. Sequencing used PBMCs, obtained on the day of the yellow fever booster vaccination. The source of these receptors is a man aged 25-40 years who received the YFV17D yellow fever vaccine.

This sequence joins TRBV7-6 and TRBJ2-7, with D hard to call. CDR3 length: 15 amino acids. Trimming shortened V by 2 bases and J by 0 bases, and 11 bases separated the two germline ends. Germline assignment: CDR1 SGHVS and CDR2 FNYEAQ. The CDR3 coding sequence is TGTGCCAGCAGCTTACAAGAGGCCATCTCCTACGAGCAGTACTTC. Amino acid sequence: CASSLQEAISYEQYF. Full variable domain (outside the CDR3, taken from reference TRBV7-6 and TRBJ2-7): GAGVSQSPRYKVTKRGQDVALRCDPISGHVSLYWYRQALGQGPEFLTYFNYEAQQDKSGLPNDRFSAERPEGSISTLTIQRTEQRDSAMYRCASSLQEAISYEQYFGPGTRLTVT.

This clonotype was found a few times. The CDR3 sequence is CSASKFEDNEQFF. The CDR3 DNA follows: TGCAGTGCTAGTAAGTTCGAAGACAATGAGCAGTTCTTC. The genes are TRBV20-1 and TRBJ2-1; no definite D call. Germline CDR1 DFQATT, CDR2 SNEGSKA (reference sequence). V dropped 3 bases and J dropped 5 bases, with 11 bases sitting between them. There are 13 residues in the CDR3.

The chain links TRBV12-3 or TRBV12-4 to TRBJ2-5; 10 nucleotides agree with TRBD2. The CDR3 is made up of 17 amino acids. With 3 bases clipped from V and 5 bases from J, the junction kept 12 bases outside the gene matches. The CDR3 reads CASSFLASGRKGETQYF. The CDR3 region has the DNA TGTGCCAGCAGTTTCTTGGCTAGCGGGAGAAAAGGGGAGACCCAGTACTTC.

This clonotype was seen repeatedly, ten times or more. The chain carries TRBV5-6 and TRBJ2-3; D is perhaps TRBD1 (5 bases). Germline CDR1 reads SGHDT; CDR2 reads YYEEEE. This CDR3 has 13 amino acids. V was trimmed by 4 bases and J by 5 bases, leaving 11 bases between them. The CDR3 DNA reads as TGTGCCAGCAGCCGAGACGACAGAGATACGCAGTATTTT. Residues: CASSRDDRDTQYF.

This clonotype was picked up a small number of times. J is TRBJ2-5 and V is TRBV5-1; TRBD2 aligns across 8 bases. Trimming took 0 bases from V and 5 from J; bases not matched to a gene: 3. In germline, CDR1 is SGHRS, CDR2 YFSETQ. The length of the CDR3 is 14 residues. The DNA for the CDR3 is TGCGCCAGCAGCTTGGAGCGGGGGCTCGAGACCCAGTACTTC. Amino acids: CASSLERGLETQYF.